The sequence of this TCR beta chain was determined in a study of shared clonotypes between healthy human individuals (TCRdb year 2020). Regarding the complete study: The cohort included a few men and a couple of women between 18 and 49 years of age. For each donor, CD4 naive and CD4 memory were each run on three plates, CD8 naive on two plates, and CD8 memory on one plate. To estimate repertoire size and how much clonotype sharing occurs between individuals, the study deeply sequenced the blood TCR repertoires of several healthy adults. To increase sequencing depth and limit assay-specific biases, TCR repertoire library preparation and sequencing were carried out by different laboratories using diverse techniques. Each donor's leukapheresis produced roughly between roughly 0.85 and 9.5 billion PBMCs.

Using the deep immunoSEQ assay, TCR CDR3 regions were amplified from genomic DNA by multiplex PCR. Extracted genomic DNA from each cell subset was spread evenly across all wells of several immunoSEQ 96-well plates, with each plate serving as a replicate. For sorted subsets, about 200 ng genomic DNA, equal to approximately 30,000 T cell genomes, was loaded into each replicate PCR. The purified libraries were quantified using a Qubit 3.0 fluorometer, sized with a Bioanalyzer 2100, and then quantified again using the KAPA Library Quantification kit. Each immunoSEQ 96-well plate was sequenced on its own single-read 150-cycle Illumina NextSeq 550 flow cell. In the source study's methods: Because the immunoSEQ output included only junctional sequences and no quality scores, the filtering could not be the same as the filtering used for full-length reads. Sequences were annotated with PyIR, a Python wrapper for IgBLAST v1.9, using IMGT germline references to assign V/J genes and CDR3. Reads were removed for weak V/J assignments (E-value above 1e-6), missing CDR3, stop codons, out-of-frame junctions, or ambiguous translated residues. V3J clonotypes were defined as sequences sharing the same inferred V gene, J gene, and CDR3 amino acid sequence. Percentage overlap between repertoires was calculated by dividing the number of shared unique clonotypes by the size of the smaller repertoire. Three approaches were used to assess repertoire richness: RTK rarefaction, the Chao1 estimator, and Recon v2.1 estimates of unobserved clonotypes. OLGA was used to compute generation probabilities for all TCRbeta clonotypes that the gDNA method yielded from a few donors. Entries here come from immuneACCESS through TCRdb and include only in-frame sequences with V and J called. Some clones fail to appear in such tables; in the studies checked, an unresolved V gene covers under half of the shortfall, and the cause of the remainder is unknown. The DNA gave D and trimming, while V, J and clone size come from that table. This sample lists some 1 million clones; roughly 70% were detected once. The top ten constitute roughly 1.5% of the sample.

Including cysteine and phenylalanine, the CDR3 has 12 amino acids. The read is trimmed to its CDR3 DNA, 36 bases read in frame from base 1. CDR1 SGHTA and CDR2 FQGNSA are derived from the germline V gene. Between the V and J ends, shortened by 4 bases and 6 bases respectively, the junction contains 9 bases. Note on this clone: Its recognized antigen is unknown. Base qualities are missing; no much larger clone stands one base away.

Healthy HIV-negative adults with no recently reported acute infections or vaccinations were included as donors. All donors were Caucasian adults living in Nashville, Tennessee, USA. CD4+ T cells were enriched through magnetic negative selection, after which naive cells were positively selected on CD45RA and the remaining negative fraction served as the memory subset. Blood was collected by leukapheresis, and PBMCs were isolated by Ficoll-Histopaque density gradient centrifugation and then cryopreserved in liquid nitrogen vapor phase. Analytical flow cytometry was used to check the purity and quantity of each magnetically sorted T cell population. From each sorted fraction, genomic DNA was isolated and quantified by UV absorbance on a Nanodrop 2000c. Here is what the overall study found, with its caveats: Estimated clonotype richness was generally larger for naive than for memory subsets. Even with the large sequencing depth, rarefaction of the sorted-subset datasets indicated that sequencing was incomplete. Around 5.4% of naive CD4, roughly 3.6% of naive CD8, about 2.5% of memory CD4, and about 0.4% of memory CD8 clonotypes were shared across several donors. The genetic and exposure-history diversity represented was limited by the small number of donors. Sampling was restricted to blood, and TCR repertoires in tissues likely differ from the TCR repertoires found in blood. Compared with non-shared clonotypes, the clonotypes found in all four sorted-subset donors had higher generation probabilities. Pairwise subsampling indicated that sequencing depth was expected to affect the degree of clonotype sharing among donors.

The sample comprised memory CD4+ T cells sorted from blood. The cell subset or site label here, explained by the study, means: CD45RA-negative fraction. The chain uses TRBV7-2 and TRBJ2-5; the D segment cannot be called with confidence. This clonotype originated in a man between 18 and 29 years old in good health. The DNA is TGTGCCAGCAGCTCCCCGCAAAAGACCCAGTACTTC. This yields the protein CASSSPQKTQYF. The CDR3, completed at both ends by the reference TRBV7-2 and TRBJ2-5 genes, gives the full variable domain GAGVSQSPSNKVTEKGKDVELRCDPISGHTALYWYRQSLGQGLEFLIYFQGNSAPDKSGLPSDRFSAERTGGSVSTLTIQRTQQEDSAVYLCASSSPQKTQYFGPGTRLLVL.